The 14 T cell receptor beta chains below come from one sample, sequenced in a study of cytomegalovirus exposure and HLA in healthy donors. With 60 Vbeta and 13 Jbeta primers, the PCR was carried out. Clones were read by immunoSEQ multiplex PCR, and TCRdb kept only the in-frame ones, dropping some. Among roughly 170,000 clones listed, just under 85% were seen once. Sequencing input: PBMCs. These receptors all stem from a girl between 10 and 17 years old in good health and CMV-seropositive.

This clone turned up a few times. The CDR3 nucleotides read TGTGCCAGCAGTGACCAGGGATTGGGCTATGGCTACACCTTC. Encoded protein: CASSDQGLGYGYTF. The chain carries TRBV25-1 and TRBJ1-2, with D tentatively TRBD1 (5 bases). Trimming shortened V by 3 bases and J by 4 bases, and 12 bases separated the two germline ends. CDR1 and CDR2 from the germline V gene are MGHDK and SYGVNS. This CDR3 contains 14 residues.

Remarks on this clone: The junction departs from germline at one end; a sequencing error may be responsible. The chain uses TRBV7-7 and TRBJ2-2, with D unclear. The germline V gene encodes CDR1 SSHAT and CDR2 FNYEAQ (reference sequence). The CDR3 runs to 14 residues. CDR3 sequence reads: CASSLDNLGRELFF. CDR3 in DNA: TGTGCTAGCAGCTTAGATAATTTGGGCCGGGAGCTGTTTTTT.

For the CDR3, the DNA is TGTGCCAGTTCGGGACAGGGGGGCTCTGGAAACACCATATATTTT. The encoded protein is CASSGQGGSGNTIYF. The V call is TRBV19, the J call TRBJ1-3, with TRBD1 matching over 11 bases. After removal of 8 bases from V and 0 bases from J, the junction contained 3 bases not matched to a gene. Germline CDR1 LNHDA, CDR2 SQIVND (reference sequence). The CDR3 contains 15 residues.

This sequence joins TRBV6-1 and TRBJ2-1; a possible D gene is TRBD2 (6 bases). The V and J ends lost 2 bases and 8 bases respectively, with 19 bases between them. Germline V gives CDR1 MNHNS, CDR2 SASEGT. This CDR3 is built from 16 residues. The CDR3 spells CASSESAGPRRDEQFF. Written as DNA, the CDR3 is TGTGCCAGCAGTGAATCTGCGGGCCCGCGGAGGGATGAGCAGTTCTTC.

The chain carries TRBV30 and TRBJ2-7; D is uncertain. The CDR3 totals 11 residues. Germline CDR1 and CDR2: GTSNPN and SVGIG (reference sequence). The V gene lost 5 bases and the J gene lost 3 bases, with 8 bases spanning the gap. CDR3 loop: CAWPLYYEQYF. The CDR3 DNA is TGTGCCTGGCCCCTGTACTACGAGCAGTACTTC.

V and J are TRBV5-1 and TRBJ1-1, with 11 bases fitting TRBD1. Germline V gene sequence: CDR1 SGHRS, CDR2 YFSETQ. The J segment lost 4 bases and the V segment lost 4 bases, leaving 3 bases of the junction unmatched. The CDR3 is 14 amino acids. The CDR3, as DNA: TGCGCCAGCAGCAACGGACAGGGGGCCACTGAAGCTTTCTTT. Amino acid sequence: CASSNGQGATEAFF.

CDR3 protein: CASSFRTDQETQYF. The CDR3 DNA follows: TGCGCCAGCAGCTTTCGGACAGACCAAGAGACCCAGTACTTC. This rearrangement joins TRBV5-1 to TRBJ2-5; D is possibly TRBD1 (6 bases). V lost 2 bases, J lost 0 bases, and 8 bases lay in between. Germline CDR1 reads SGHRS; CDR2 reads YFSETQ. The CDR3 spans 14 residues.

This clone came up a few times. This chain uses TRBV27 with TRBJ2-1, with TRBD1 matching over 7 bases. The CDR3 sequence is 13 residues long. CDR1 and CDR2 (germline): MNHEY, SMNVEV (reference sequence). After removal of 7 bases from V and 9 bases from J, the junction contained 9 bases not matched to a gene. CDR3 coding DNA: TGTGCCAGCAAGGTAGGGGGCAGTTTTGAGCAGTTCTTC. It translates to CASKVGGSFEQFF.

The genes are TRBV19 and TRBJ2-3, with TRBD2 matching over 14 bases. The CDR3 sequence is 16 residues long. Per germline, CDR1 LNHDA and CDR2 SQIVND (reference sequence). J lost 5 bases, V lost 5 bases, and 6 bases had no gene match. For the CDR3, the DNA is TGTGCCAGTAGTCTGAGACTAGCGGGGGGGCAAGATACGCAGTATTTT. Translated: CASSLRLAGGQDTQYF.

This clone occurred once. The genes are TRBV2 and TRBJ1-1; the D is unclear. This CDR3 region has 15 residues. Per germline, CDR1 SNHLY and CDR2 FYNNEI. V lost 4 bases, J lost 4 bases, and 16 bases lay in between. CDR3: CASSVSPGVGTEAFF. CDR3 DNA: TGTGCCAGCAGTGTTTCTCCGGGTGTAGGCACTGAAGCTTTCTTT.

This clone was recorded only once. This sequence joins TRBV11-2 and TRBJ1-2; D uncertain. CDR1 is SGHAT and CDR2 is FQNNGV in the germline V gene. V gave up 1 base and J gave up 4 bases, with 13 bases separating them. The length of the CDR3 is 15 residues. Here the CDR3 reads CASSLATSQPYGYTF. CDR3 in DNA: TGTGCCAGCAGCTTAGCAACATCACAGCCCTATGGCTACACCTTC. Using reference TRBV11-2 and TRBJ1-2 for the parts outside the CDR3, the full variable domain is EAGVAQSPRYKIIEKRQSVAFWCNPISGHATLYWYQQILGQGPKLLIQFQNNGVVDDSQLPKDRFSAERLKGVDSTLKIQPAKLEDSAVYLCASSLATSQPYGYTFGSGTRLTVV.

In nucleotides, the CDR3 is TGTGCCAGCAGTTTATACCCCGGGACAGGGGCCTACGAGCAGTACTTC. Amino acid sequence: CASSLYPGTGAYEQYF. The chain carries TRBV27 and TRBJ2-5, with 10 bases aligning to TRBD1. The DNA end favors TRBJ2-7, so the J call may be wrong. CDR3 length equals 16 residues. CDR1 and CDR2 (germline): MNHEY, SMNVEV (reference sequence).

The genes are TRBV6-5 and TRBJ2-5, with 11 bases that match TRBD2. The ends lost 0 bases at V and 6 bases at J; junction bases unmatched: 6. CDR1 and CDR2 (germline): MNHEY, SVGAGI. This CDR3 contains 16 residues. The CDR3 bases are TGTGCCAGCAGTTACTCGATGGCTAGCGGGGGGAAGACCCAGTACTTC. It translates to CASSYSMASGGKTQYF.

Concerning this clone itself: The junction departs from the called germline gene at one end, perhaps through a read error. V is TRBV7-9 and J is TRBJ1-5; D uncertain. The CDR3 spans 14 residues. Germline V gives CDR1 SEHNR, CDR2 FQNEAQ (reference sequence). The CDR3 nucleotides read TGTTCCAGCAGCTCCACAGATGTAAGGCAGCCCCAGCATTTT. Its translation is CSSSSTDVRQPQHF.